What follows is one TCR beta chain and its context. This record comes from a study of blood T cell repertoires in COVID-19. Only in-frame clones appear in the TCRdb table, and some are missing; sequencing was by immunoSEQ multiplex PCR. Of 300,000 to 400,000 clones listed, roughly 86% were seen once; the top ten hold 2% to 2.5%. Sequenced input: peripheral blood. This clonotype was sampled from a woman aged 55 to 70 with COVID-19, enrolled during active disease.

CDR3 bases: TGCGCCAGCAGCTTGGGGACTAGCGGGTCCACCTACGAGCAGTACTTC. As protein: CASSLGTSGSTYEQYF. The chain carries TRBV5-1 and TRBJ2-7, with 11 bases identical to TRBD2. Per the germline V gene, CDR1 is SGHRS and CDR2 is YFSETQ. V lost 0 bases to trimming and J lost 2 bases; unmatched junction nucleotides: 4. The CDR3 has 16 residues. Using reference TRBV5-1 and TRBJ2-7 for the parts outside the CDR3, the full variable domain is KAGVTQTPRYLIKTRGQQVTLSCSPISGHRSVSWYQQTPGQGLQFLFEYFSETQRNKGNFPGRFSGRQFSNSRSEMNVSTLELGDSALYLCASSLGTSGSTYEQYFGPGTRLTVT.